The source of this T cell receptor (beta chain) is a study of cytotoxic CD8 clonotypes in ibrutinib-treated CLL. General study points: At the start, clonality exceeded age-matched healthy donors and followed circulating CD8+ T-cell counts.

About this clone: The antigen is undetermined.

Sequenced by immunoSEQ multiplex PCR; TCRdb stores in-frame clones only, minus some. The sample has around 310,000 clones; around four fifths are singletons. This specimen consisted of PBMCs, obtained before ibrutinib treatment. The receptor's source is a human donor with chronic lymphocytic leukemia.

The CDR3 DNA follows: TGTGCCAGCAGCTTCACAGATACGCAGTATTTT. Its protein product is CASSFTDTQYF. The rearrangement links TRBV5-8 to TRBJ2-3; D ambiguous. There are 11 residues in the CDR3. Trimming left V 2 bases short and J 2 bases short, with 0 bases between. Germline loops: CDR1 SGHTS, CDR2 YDEGEE.